The TCR beta chain described here comes from a study of CD8+CD57+ T cells in acquired aplastic anemia. It was genomic DNA that served as the template for profiling TCR beta VDJ and CDR3. MiXCR was run by TCRdb on the reads, yielding one entry per CDR3 protein. The table has 200,000 or so distinct CDR3 sequences, under 70% seen once. For this clonotype: One end of the junction is discordant with germline, which a read error may explain.

The CDR3 runs 14 residues. CDR1 is MDHEN and CDR2 is SYDVKM in the germline V gene. This chain uses TRBV28 with TRBJ1-1; D ambiguous. The TCR sequence derives from a human donor with severe aplastic anemia or a healthy control (not recorded which). Material for sequencing was sorted CD4+, CD8+, or CD8+CD57+ T cells (not recorded which) from PBMCs. CDR3 nucleotides: TGTGCCAGCAGTTTATTTCGGATGAACACTGCAGCTTTCTTT. Its translation: CASSLFRMNTAAFF. Complete variable domain (other parts from reference TRBV28 and TRBJ1-1): DVKVTQSSRYLVKRTGEKVFLECVQDMDHENMFWYRQDPGLGLRLIYFSYDVKMKEKGDIPEGYSVSREKKERFSLILESASTNQTSMYLCASSLFRMNTAAFFGQGTRLTVV.